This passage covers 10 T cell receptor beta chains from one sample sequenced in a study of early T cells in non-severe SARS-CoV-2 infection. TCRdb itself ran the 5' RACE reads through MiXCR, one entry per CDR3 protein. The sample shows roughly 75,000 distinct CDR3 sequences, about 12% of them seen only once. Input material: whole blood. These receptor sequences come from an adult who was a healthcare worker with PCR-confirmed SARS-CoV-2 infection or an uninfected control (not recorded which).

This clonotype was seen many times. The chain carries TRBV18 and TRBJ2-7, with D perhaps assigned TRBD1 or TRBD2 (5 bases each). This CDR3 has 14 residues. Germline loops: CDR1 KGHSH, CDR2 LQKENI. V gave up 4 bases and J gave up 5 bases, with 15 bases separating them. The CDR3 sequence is CASSLGSGPDEQYF. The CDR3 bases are TGTGCCAGCTCACTCGGGTCGGGGCCCGACGAGCAGTACTTC.

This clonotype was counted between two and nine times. The CDR3 is CASSLLSLPEQYF. The CDR3 DNA sequence: TGTGCCAGCAGTTTATTATCCTTGCCCGAGCAGTACTTC. The chain combines TRBV12-3 or TRBV12-4 with TRBJ2-7; no clear D. V lost 2 bases, J lost 6 bases, and 11 bases lay in between. This CDR3 has 13 residues.

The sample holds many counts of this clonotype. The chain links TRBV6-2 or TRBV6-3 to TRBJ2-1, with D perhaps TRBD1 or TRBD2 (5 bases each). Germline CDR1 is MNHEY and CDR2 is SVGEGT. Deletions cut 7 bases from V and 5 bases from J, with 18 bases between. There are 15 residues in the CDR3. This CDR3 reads CASNPGQTTNNEQFF. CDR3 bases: TGTGCCAGCAACCCGGGGCAGACTACGAACAATGAGCAGTTCTTC.

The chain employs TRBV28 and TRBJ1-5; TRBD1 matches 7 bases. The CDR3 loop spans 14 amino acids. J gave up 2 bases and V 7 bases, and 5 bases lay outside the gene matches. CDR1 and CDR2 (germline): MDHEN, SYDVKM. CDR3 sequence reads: CASTPGGRNQPQHF. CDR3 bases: TGTGCCAGCACCCCAGGGGGGCGCAATCAGCCCCAGCATTTT.

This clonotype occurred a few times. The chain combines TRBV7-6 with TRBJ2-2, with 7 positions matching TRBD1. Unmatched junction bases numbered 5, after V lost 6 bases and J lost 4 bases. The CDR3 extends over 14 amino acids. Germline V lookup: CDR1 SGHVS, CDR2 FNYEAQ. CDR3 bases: TGTGCCAGCAGGAAGGGGGCGGGCACCGGGGAGCTGTTTTTT. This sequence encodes CASRKGAGTGELFF.

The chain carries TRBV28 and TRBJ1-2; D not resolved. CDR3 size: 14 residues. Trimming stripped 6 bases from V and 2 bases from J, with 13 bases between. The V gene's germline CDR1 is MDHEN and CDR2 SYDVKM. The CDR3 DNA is TGTGCCAGCAGCCGCGGCGGCAGAAACTATGGCTACACCTTC. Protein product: CASSRGGRNYGYTF.

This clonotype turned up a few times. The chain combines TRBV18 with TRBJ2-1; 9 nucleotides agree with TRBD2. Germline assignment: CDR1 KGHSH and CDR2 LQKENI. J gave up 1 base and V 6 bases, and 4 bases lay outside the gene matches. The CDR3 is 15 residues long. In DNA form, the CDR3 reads TGTGCCAGCTCGATAGCGGGAGTTTCCTACAATGAGCAGTTCTTC. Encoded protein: CASSIAGVSYNEQFF.

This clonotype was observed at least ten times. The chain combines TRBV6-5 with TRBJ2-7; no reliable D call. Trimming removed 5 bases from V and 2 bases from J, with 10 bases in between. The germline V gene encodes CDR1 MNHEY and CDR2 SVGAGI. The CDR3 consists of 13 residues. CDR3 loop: CASSRDLAYEQYF. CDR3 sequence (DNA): TGTGCCAGCAGTAGGGATCTAGCCTACGAGCAGTACTTC.

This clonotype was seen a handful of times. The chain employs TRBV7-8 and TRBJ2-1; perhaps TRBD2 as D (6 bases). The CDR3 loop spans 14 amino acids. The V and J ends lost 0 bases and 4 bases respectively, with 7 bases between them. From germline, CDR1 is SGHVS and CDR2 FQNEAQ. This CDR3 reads CASSLAGGYNEQFF. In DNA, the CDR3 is TGTGCCAGCAGCTTAGCGGGAGGATACAATGAGCAGTTCTTC.

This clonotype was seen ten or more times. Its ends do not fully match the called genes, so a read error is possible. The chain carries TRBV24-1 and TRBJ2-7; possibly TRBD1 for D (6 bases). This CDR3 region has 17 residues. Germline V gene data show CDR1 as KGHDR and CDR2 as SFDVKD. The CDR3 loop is CATSDSRAGDYSSEQYF. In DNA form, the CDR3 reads TGTGCCACCAGTGACTCCCGAGCAGGGGATTATTCCTCCGAGCAGTACTTC.